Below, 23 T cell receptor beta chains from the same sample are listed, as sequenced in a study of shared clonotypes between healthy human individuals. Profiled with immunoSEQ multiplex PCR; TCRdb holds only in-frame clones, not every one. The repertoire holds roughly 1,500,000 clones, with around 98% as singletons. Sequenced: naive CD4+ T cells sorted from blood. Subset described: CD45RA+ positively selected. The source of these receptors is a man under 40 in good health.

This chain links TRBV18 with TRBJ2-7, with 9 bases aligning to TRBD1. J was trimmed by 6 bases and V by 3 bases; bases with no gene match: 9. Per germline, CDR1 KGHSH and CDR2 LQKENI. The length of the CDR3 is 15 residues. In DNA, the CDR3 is TGTGCCAGCTCACCTCCGGGACAGGGACCCGGCGAGCAGTACTTC. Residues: CASSPPGQGPGEQYF.

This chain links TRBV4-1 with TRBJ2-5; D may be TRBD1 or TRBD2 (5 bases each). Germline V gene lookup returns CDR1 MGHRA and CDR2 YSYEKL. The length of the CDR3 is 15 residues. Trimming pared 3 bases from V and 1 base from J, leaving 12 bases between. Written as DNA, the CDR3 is TGCGCCAGCAGCCAGGAAACCGGGACCCAAGAGACCCAGTACTTC. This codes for CASSQETGTQETQYF.

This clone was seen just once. The CDR3: CASSGIAGLLYNEQFF. The CDR3 nucleotides read TGTGCCAGCAGTGGAATAGCGGGACTTCTGTACAATGAGCAGTTCTTC. The chain links TRBV6-1 to TRBJ2-1; 8 nucleotides align to TRBD2. V lost 4 bases, J lost 4 bases, and 9 bases stayed unmatched. The germline gives CDR1 MNHNS, CDR2 SASEGT. The CDR3 sequence is 16 residues long.

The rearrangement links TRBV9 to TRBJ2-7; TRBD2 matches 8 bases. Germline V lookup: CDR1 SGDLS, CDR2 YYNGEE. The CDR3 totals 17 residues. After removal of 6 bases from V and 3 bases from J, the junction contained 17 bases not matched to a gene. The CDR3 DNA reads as TGTGCCAGCACCAGTAGAGAGGGGAGCGGGAGCATCTACGAGCAGTACTTC. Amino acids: CASTSREGSGSIYEQYF.

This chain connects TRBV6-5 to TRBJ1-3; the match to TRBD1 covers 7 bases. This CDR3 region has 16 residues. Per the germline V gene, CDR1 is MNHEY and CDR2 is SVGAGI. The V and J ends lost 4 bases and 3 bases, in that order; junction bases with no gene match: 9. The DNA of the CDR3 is TGTGCCAGCAGTTCGTGGACAGGCGTATTTGGAAACACCATATATTTT. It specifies CASSSWTGVFGNTIYF.

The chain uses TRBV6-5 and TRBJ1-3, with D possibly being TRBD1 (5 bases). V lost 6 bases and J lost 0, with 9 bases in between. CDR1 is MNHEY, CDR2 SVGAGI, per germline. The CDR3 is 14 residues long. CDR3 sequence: CASRYRRSGNTIYF. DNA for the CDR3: TGTGCCAGCAGGTACAGGCGCTCTGGAAACACCATATATTTT.

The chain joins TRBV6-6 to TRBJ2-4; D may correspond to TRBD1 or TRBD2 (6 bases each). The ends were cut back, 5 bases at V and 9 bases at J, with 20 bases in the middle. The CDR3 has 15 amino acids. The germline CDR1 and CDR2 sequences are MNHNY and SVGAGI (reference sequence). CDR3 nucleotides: TGTGCCAGCAGTCAAAATCCGGGGGCGAAGGGCATTCAGTACTTC. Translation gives CASSQNPGAKGIQYF.

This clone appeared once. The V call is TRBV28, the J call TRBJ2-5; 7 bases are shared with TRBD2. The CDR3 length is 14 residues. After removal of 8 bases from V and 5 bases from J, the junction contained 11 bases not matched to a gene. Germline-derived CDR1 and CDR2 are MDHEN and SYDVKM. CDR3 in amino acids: CASHLSRSGETQYF. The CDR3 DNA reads TGTGCCAGCCATCTGTCCCGTAGCGGGGAGACCCAGTACTTC.

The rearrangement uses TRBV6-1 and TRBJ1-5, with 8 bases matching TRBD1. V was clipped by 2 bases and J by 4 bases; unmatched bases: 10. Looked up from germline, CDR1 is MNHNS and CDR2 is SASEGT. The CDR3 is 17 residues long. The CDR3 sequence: CASSEPTGVGGNQPQHF. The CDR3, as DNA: TGTGCCAGCAGTGAACCGACAGGGGTCGGGGGGAATCAGCCCCAGCATTTT.

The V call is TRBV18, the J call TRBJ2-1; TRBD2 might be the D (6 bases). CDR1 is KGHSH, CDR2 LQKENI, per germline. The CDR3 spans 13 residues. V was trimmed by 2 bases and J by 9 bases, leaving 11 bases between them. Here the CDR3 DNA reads TGTGCCAGCTCACCAGTCGGGGAGGTTGAGCAGTTCTTC. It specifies CASSPVGEVEQFF.

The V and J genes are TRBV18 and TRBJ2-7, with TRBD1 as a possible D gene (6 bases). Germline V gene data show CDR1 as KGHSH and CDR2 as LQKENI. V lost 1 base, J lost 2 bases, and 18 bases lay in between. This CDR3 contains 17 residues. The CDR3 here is CASSPRVTGIFPYEQYF. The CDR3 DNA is TGTGCCAGCTCACCACGGGTTACAGGGATATTTCCCTACGAGCAGTACTTC.

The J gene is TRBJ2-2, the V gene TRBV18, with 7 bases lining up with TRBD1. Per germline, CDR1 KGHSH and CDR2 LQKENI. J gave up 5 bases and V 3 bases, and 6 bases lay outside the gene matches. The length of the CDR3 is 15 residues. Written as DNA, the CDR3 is TGTGCCAGCTCACCCGACAGGGCTTGGACCGGGGAGCTGTTTTTT. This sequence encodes CASSPDRAWTGELFF.

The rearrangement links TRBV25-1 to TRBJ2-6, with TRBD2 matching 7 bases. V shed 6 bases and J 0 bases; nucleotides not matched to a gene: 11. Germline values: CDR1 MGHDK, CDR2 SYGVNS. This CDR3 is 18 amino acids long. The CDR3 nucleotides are TGTGCCAGCAGGCCCAGGGAGGGTGAATACTCTGGGGCCAACGTCCTGACTTTC. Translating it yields CASRPREGEYSGANVLTF.

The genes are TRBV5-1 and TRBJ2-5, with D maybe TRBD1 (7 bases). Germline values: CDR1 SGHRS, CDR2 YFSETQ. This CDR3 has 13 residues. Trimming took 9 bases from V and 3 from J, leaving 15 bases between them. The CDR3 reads CATRGTAEETQYF. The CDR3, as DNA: TGCGCCACCCGGGGGACAGCAGAAGAGACCCAGTACTTC.

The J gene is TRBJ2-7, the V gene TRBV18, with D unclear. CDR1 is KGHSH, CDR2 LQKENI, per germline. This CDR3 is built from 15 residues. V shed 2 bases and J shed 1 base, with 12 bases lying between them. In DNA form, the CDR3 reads TGTGCCAGCTCACCATGGCCTGGGATTTCCTACGAGCAGTACTTC. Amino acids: CASSPWPGISYEQYF.

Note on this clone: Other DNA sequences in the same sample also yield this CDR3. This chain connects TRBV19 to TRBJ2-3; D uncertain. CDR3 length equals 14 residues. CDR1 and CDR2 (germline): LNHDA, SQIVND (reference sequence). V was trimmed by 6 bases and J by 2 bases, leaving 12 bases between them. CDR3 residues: CASSAGTPTDTQYF. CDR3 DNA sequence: TGTGCCAGTAGCGCCGGAACCCCCACAGATACGCAGTATTTT.

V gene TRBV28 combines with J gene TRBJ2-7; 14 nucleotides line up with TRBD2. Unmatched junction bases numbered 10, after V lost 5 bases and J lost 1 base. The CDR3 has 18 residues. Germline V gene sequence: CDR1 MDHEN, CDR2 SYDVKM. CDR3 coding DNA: TGTGCCAGCAGTATATTCCCGGGACTAGCGGGAGAGTCCTACGAGCAGTACTTC. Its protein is CASSIFPGLAGESYEQYF.

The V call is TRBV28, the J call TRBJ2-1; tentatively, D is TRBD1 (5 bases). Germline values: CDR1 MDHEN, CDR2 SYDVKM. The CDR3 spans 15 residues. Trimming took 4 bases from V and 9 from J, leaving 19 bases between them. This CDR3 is CASSSATPQGAEQFF. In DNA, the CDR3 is TGTGCCAGCAGTTCAGCGACCCCTCAGGGTGCTGAGCAGTTCTTC.

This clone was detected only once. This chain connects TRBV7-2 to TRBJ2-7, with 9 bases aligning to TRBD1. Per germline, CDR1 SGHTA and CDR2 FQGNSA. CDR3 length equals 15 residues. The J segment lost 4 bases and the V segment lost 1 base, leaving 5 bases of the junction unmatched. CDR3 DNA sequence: TGTGCCAGCAGCTTAGTCCCCGACAGGGGGTACGAGCAGTACTTC. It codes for CASSLVPDRGYEQYF. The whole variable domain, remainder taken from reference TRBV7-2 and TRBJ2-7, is GAGVSQSPSNKVTEKGKDVELRCDPISGHTALYWYRQSLGQGLEFLIYFQGNSAPDKSGLPSDRFSAERTGGSVSTLTIQRTQQEDSAVYLCASSLVPDRGYEQYFGPGTRLTVT.

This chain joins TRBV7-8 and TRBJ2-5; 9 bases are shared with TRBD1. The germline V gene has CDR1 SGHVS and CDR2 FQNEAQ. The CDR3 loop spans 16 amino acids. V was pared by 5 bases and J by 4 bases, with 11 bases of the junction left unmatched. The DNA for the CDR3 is TGTGCCAGCAGCACATACCCGGGACAGGGTCTAGAGACCCAGTACTTC. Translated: CASSTYPGQGLETQYF.

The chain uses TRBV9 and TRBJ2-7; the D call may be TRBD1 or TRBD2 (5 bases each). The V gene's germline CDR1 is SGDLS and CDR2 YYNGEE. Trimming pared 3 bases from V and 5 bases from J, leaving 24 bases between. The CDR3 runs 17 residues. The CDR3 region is CASSGGPQPRRGDEQYF. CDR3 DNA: TGTGCCAGCAGCGGAGGGCCCCAACCTCGGAGAGGGGACGAGCAGTACTTC.

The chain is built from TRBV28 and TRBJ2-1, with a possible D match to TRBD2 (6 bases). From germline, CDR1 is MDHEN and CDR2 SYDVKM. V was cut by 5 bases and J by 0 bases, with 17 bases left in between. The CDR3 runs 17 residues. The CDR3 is CASSQHSGIPSYNEQFF. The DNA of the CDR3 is TGTGCCAGCAGTCAGCATAGCGGAATCCCCTCCTACAATGAGCAGTTCTTC. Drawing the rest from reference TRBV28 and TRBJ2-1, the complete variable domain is DVKVTQSSRYLVKRTGEKVFLECVQDMDHENMFWYRQDPGLGLRLIYFSYDVKMKEKGDIPEGYSVSREKKERFSLILESASTNQTSMYLCASSQHSGIPSYNEQFFGPGTRLTVL.

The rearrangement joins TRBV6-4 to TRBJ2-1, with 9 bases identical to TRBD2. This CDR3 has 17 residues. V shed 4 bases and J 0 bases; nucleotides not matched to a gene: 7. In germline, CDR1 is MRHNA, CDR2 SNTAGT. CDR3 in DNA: TGTGCCAGCAGTGTTGATCCACTAGCGGGCTCCTACAATGAGCAGTTCTTC. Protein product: CASSVDPLAGSYNEQFF.